This TCR beta chain is from a study of blood T cell repertoires in COVID-19. About the study: Both acute and convalescent COVID-19 samples were obtained from the United States, Italy and Spain. From T cells, B-cell-depleted T cells, or PBMCs came the material, which was cDNA or gDNA.

Cohorts were assigned according to the clinical history that participants reported. Sequencing used immunoSEQ multiplex PCR; TCRdb keeps in-frame clones, though not all of them. The sample records some 300,000 clones, 89% being singletons. The sequence was collected from a woman aged 45-65 years who had been exposed to COVID-19. Sequencing was done on a sample of PBMCs or T cells enriched from blood (not recorded which).

The CDR3 region is CASSPSTGLFTDTQYF. The CDR3 nucleotides are TGCGCCAGCAGTCCATCGACAGGGCTTTTCACAGATACGCAGTATTTT. The chain links TRBV4-1 to TRBJ2-3; 7 nucleotides align to TRBD1. The CDR3 consists of 16 residues. V shed 6 bases, J shed 2 bases, and the junction held 11 bases outside the gene matches. Germline V gene lookup returns CDR1 MGHRA and CDR2 YSYEKL.